The 27 T cell receptor beta chains in this list originate from one sample, sequenced in a study of T cell responses to AZD1222 COVID-19 vaccine. Clones were read by immunoSEQ multiplex PCR, and TCRdb kept only the in-frame ones, dropping some. This table holds approximately 150,000 clones, approximately 90% found once. Sequencing used peripheral blood, obtained on day 0 of AZD1222 vaccination. Every receptor here comes from an adult in good health.

The genes are TRBV24-1 and TRBJ2-2; 14 bases align to TRBD2. The CDR3 runs to 18 residues. The V and J ends lost 4 bases and 7 bases, in that order; junction bases with no gene match: 10. Germline lookup yields CDR1 KGHDR and CDR2 SFDVKD. The CDR3 loop is CATSDTRGLAGAIGELFF. For the CDR3, the DNA is TGTGCCACCAGTGACACCCGGGGACTAGCGGGAGCGATCGGGGAGCTGTTTTTT.

The CDR3 DNA is TGTGCCATCAGTGCCGGCCTCCCAGGGGATGAGCAGTTCTTC. This translates into CAISAGLPGDEQFF. The chain uses TRBV10-3 and TRBJ2-1, with D perhaps matching TRBD1 (6 bases). V was shortened by 4 bases and J by 8 bases, with 15 bases between the two germline ends. The CDR3 has 14 residues. Germline V gene data show CDR1 as ENHRY and CDR2 as SYGVKD.

V usage is TRBV6-5 and J usage is TRBJ2-5; D is possibly TRBD1 (7 bases). V was pared by 7 bases and J by 1 base, with 16 bases between. The CDR3 totals 15 residues. Germline V lookup: CDR1 MNHEY, CDR2 SVGAGI. As DNA, the CDR3 is TGTGCCAGCAATACGGCCAGGGGGGTCCAAGAGACCCAGTACTTC. Protein product: CASNTARGVQETQYF.

The rearrangement uses TRBV2 and TRBJ1-4, with unresolved D. Trimming took 7 bases from V and 0 from J, leaving 15 bases between them. Germline V gives CDR1 SNHLY, CDR2 FYNNEI. There are 16 residues in the CDR3. CDR3 loop: CASKGLRAATNEKLFF. The CDR3 DNA reads TGTGCCAGCAAAGGGCTCAGAGCAGCAACTAATGAAAAACTGTTTTTT.

The chain combines TRBV27 with TRBJ1-1; 7 nucleotides agree with TRBD1. This CDR3 is built from 14 residues. Germline V CDR1 and CDR2: MNHEY, SMNVEV (reference sequence). J was trimmed by 3 bases and V by 5 bases; bases with no gene match: 6. As DNA, the CDR3 is TGTGCCAGCAGTCTGCGACAGGGCTACACTGAAGCTTTCTTT. Translated: CASSLRQGYTEAFF.

This chain joins TRBV11-1 and TRBJ2-1; a possible D gene is TRBD2 (5 bases). Trimming removed 11 bases from V and 8 bases from J, with 16 bases in between. The CDR3 extends over 12 amino acids. Germline V gene data show CDR1 as SGHAT and CDR2 as FQDESV (reference sequence). This CDR3 reads CACLGIGYEQFF. The CDR3 nucleotides are TGTGCCTGCCTCGGGATAGGATATGAGCAGTTCTTC.

A single count supports this clone. The chain uses TRBV4-2 and TRBJ2-3; a possible D gene is TRBD1 (6 bases). This CDR3 is built from 14 residues. Trimming took off 1 base at V and 3 bases at J, with 8 bases between the two ends. The germline V gene has CDR1 LGHNA and CDR2 YNFKEQ. The CDR3 here is CASSQVGGTDTQYF. The DNA for the CDR3 is TGTGCCAGCAGCCAAGTAGGGGGAACAGATACGCAGTATTTT.

This chain joins TRBV2 and TRBJ1-1, with a weak D call TRBD1 (5 bases). Between the trimmed V and J ends, which lost 5 bases and 7 bases, there was a span of 17 bases. This CDR3 spans 14 amino acids. Germline CDR1 is SNHLY and CDR2 is FYNNEI. CDR3 loop: CASSQRREGLEAFF. CDR3 in DNA: TGTGCCAGCAGTCAGAGGAGGGAGGGGCTTGAAGCTTTCTTT.

The CDR3 region is CASSLLSGDGTDTQYF. CDR3 bases: TGTGCCAGCAGTCTCCTTAGCGGGGATGGCACAGATACGCAGTATTTT. This rearrangement joins TRBV6-2 or TRBV6-3 to TRBJ2-3, with TRBD2 matching 8 bases. Per the germline V gene, CDR1 is MNHEY and CDR2 is SVGEGT. The CDR3 consists of 16 residues. V lost 5 bases, J lost 1 base, and 8 bases stayed unmatched.

This clone occurred once. The gene calls are TRBV7-6 and TRBJ1-1; TRBD1 aligns across 7 bases. CDR3 length equals 15 residues. CDR1 is SGHVS and CDR2 is FNYEAQ in the germline V gene. J was trimmed by 6 bases and V by 3 bases; bases with no gene match: 10. CDR3: CASSFSRDSRPEAFF. DNA of the CDR3: TGTGCCAGCAGCTTTAGCCGGGACAGCCGACCTGAAGCTTTCTTT.

The sample holds a few counts of this clone. The chain links TRBV29-1 to TRBJ2-1; D is ambiguous. This CDR3 region has 13 residues. The V gene lost 4 bases and the J gene lost 6 bases, with 13 bases spanning the gap. Germline V CDR1 and CDR2: SQVTM, ANQGSEA. The CDR3 loop reads CSVVTGWGNEQFF. CDR3 DNA: TGCAGCGTTGTAACCGGTTGGGGCAATGAGCAGTTCTTC.

This clone was picked up one time. V is TRBV5-1 and J is TRBJ2-5; TRBD2 matches at 16 bases. Germline CDR1 SGHRS, CDR2 YFSETQ. The CDR3 length is 18 residues. Trimming cost V 4 bases and J 5 bases; bases outside gene matches: 11. Here the CDR3 reads CASSPGTSGRAGLETQYF. CDR3 coding DNA: TGCGCCAGCAGCCCCGGGACTAGCGGGAGGGCGGGTTTGGAGACCCAGTACTTC.

The genes are TRBV12-5 and TRBJ1-2; D possibly corresponds to TRBD1 (5 bases). The V and J ends lost 6 bases and 1 base respectively, with 9 bases between them. The germline V gene encodes CDR1 LGHNT and CDR2 FRNRAP. This CDR3 has 13 residues. CDR3 amino acids: CASGDDSNYGYTF. CDR3 bases: TGTGCTAGTGGCGACGACAGTAACTATGGCTACACCTTC.

The CDR3 DNA reads TGTGCCAGCAGACGGAGGGGCAGGCCAGAGACCCAGTACTTC. Its translation: CASRRRGRPETQYF. This sequence joins TRBV6-6 and TRBJ2-5; the D gene is possibly TRBD2 (6 bases). Germline CDR1 and CDR2: MNHNY and SVGAGI (reference sequence). CDR3 length: 14 residues. The ends were cut back, 6 bases at V and 4 bases at J, with 15 bases in the middle.

The chain recombines TRBV21-1 with TRBJ1-1; whether TRBD1, the table's D call, matches the DNA was not checked. TRBV21-1 is deemed a pseudogene. The length of the CDR3 is 15 residues. The CDR3 spells CASSRPNDRSTEAFF. DNA of the CDR3: TGTGCCAGCAGCAGACCGAACGACAGGAGCACTGAAGCTTTCTTT.

There are a few counts of this clone. Other DNA sequences of this sample code for an identical CDR3. This chain uses TRBV7-9 with TRBJ2-2; 8 bases align to TRBD2. CDR3 size: 15 residues. The germline gives CDR1 SEHNR, CDR2 FQNEAQ (reference sequence). With 0 bases clipped from V and 4 bases from J, the junction kept 1 base outside the gene matches. The CDR3 nucleotides read TGTGCCAGCAGCTTAGCGGCGGGAGGCACCGGGGAGCTGTTTTTT. Residues: CASSLAAGGTGELFF.

This chain links TRBV18 with TRBJ1-2; D call uncertain. From germline, CDR1 is KGHSH and CDR2 LQKENI. Trimming removed 0 bases from V and 4 bases from J, with 15 bases in between. This CDR3 spans 16 amino acids. The CDR3 sequence: CASSPPGRGEGYGYTF. For the CDR3, the DNA is TGTGCCAGCTCACCACCAGGCCGGGGAGAAGGCTATGGCTACACCTTC.

V is TRBV11-2 and J is TRBJ2-1, with 10 bases matching TRBD2. Looked up from germline, CDR1 is SGHAT and CDR2 is FQNNGV. The V segment lost 1 base and the J segment 9 bases; nucleotides outside the gene matches: 9. The CDR3 runs to 16 residues. CDR3 residues: CASSLARLAGASEQFF. The CDR3 DNA follows: TGTGCCAGCAGCTTAGCGAGGCTAGCGGGAGCTAGTGAGCAGTTCTTC.

Only a few counts were recorded for this clone. The chain uses TRBV4-1 and TRBJ2-2; 7 nucleotides align to TRBD1. This CDR3 region has 12 residues. Germline trimming cut 11 bases from V and 6 bases from J; bases unmatched to any gene: 6. CDR1 and CDR2 from the germline V gene are MGHRA and YSYEKL. CDR3 sequence: CAAEQGPGELFF. CDR3 DNA sequence: TGCGCCGCCGAACAGGGGCCCGGGGAGCTGTTTTTT.

The chain combines TRBV7-9 with TRBJ1-5; 7 bases map to TRBD1. V was pared by 5 bases and J by 1 base, with 5 bases of the junction left unmatched. Germline CDR1 SEHNR, CDR2 FQNEAQ (reference sequence). The CDR3 contains 15 residues. CDR3 residues: CASSLEGASNQPQHF. CDR3 coding DNA: TGTGCCAGCAGCCTCGAGGGGGCCAGCAATCAGCCCCAGCATTTT.

The chain couples TRBV4-2 to TRBJ2-1; the D call may be TRBD1 or TRBD2 (5 bases each). Germline lookup yields CDR1 LGHNA and CDR2 YNFKEQ. Trimming left V 0 bases short and J 6 bases short, with 18 bases between. CDR3 length: 17 amino acids. As DNA, the CDR3 is TGTGCCAGCAGCCAAGAACCCCTACGTTCCGGGACCAATGAGCAGTTCTTC. This translates into CASSQEPLRSGTNEQFF.

The chain employs TRBV3-1 (or the pseudogene TRBV3-2) and TRBJ2-7, with D possibly matching TRBD1 (6 bases). Trimming took off 3 bases at V and 4 bases at J, with 13 bases between the two ends. The CDR3 covers 14 residues. Germline V CDR1 and CDR2: LGHDT, YNNKEL (reference sequence). The DNA for the CDR3 is TGTGCCAGCAGCCACGGACAGATCCTTTACGAGCAGTACTTC. Residues: CASSHGQILYEQYF.

Only a few counts were recorded for this clone. The V and J genes are TRBV19 and TRBJ2-7; a weak D match, TRBD2 (6 bases). This CDR3 comprises 12 residues. V was clipped by 5 bases and J by 7 bases, with 12 bases between them. Looked up from germline, CDR1 is LNHDA and CDR2 is SQIVND (reference sequence). The CDR3 DNA is TGTGCCAGTAGTGAGACTCGGGGGGAGCAGTACTTC. Protein: CASSETRGEQYF.

This rearrangement joins TRBV13 to TRBJ2-3; 14 bases match TRBD2. V lost 2 bases and J lost 5; bases outside the gene matches: 9. The length of the CDR3 is 18 residues. CDR1 is PRHDT and CDR2 is FYEKMQ in the germline V gene (reference sequence). CDR3 DNA sequence: TGTGCCAGCAGCTTATTCGTCGGGACTAGCGGGAGAGTAGATACGCAGTATTTT. It codes for CASSLFVGTSGRVDTQYF. Full variable domain (outside the CDR3, taken from reference TRBV13 and TRBJ2-3): AAGVIQSPRHLIKEKRETATLKCYPIPRHDTVYWYQQGPGQDPQFLISFYEKMQSDKGSIPDRFSAQQFSDYHSELNMSSLELGDSALYFCASSLFVGTSGRVDTQYFGPGTRLTVL.

This sequence joins TRBV5-4 and TRBJ1-6; 7 nucleotides align to TRBD1. With 4 bases clipped from V and 13 bases from J, the junction kept 14 bases outside the gene matches. CDR3 size: 15 residues. The V gene's germline CDR1 is SGHNT and CDR2 YYREEE (reference sequence). The CDR3 loop is CASSLIPRTGSPLHF. CDR3 DNA sequence: TGTGCCAGCAGCCTGATCCCTCGGACAGGATCGCCCCTCCACTTT. The full variable domain, completed using reference TRBV5-4 and TRBJ1-6, is ETGVTQSPTHLIKTRGQQVTLRCSSQSGHNTVSWYQQALGQGPQFIFQYYREEENGRGNFPPRFSGLQFPNYSSELNVNALELDDSALYLCASSLIPRTGSPLHFGNGTRLTVT.

In its sample, this clone was seen once. The chain joins TRBV19 to TRBJ1-2; D might be TRBD1 (5 bases). This CDR3 spans 13 amino acids. V lost 9 bases and J 4 bases, leaving 15 bases between the germline ends. Germline V lookup: CDR1 LNHDA, CDR2 SQIVND (reference sequence). CDR3 region: CASLQGPRYGYTF. The CDR3 DNA reads as TGTGCCAGCCTCCAGGGCCCGCGCTATGGCTACACCTTC.

This clone has only one observation. The rearrangement uses TRBV30 and TRBJ1-2, with TRBD1 matching over 12 bases. The germline gives CDR1 GTSNPN, CDR2 SVGIG (reference sequence). Losses at the gene ends were 1 base for V and 5 bases for J; bases not matched to a gene: 5. This CDR3 spans 15 amino acids. CDR3 sequence reads: CAWSGGTGGGYGYTF. CDR3 in DNA: TGTGCCTGGAGTGGGGGGACAGGGGGCGGATATGGCTACACCTTC.